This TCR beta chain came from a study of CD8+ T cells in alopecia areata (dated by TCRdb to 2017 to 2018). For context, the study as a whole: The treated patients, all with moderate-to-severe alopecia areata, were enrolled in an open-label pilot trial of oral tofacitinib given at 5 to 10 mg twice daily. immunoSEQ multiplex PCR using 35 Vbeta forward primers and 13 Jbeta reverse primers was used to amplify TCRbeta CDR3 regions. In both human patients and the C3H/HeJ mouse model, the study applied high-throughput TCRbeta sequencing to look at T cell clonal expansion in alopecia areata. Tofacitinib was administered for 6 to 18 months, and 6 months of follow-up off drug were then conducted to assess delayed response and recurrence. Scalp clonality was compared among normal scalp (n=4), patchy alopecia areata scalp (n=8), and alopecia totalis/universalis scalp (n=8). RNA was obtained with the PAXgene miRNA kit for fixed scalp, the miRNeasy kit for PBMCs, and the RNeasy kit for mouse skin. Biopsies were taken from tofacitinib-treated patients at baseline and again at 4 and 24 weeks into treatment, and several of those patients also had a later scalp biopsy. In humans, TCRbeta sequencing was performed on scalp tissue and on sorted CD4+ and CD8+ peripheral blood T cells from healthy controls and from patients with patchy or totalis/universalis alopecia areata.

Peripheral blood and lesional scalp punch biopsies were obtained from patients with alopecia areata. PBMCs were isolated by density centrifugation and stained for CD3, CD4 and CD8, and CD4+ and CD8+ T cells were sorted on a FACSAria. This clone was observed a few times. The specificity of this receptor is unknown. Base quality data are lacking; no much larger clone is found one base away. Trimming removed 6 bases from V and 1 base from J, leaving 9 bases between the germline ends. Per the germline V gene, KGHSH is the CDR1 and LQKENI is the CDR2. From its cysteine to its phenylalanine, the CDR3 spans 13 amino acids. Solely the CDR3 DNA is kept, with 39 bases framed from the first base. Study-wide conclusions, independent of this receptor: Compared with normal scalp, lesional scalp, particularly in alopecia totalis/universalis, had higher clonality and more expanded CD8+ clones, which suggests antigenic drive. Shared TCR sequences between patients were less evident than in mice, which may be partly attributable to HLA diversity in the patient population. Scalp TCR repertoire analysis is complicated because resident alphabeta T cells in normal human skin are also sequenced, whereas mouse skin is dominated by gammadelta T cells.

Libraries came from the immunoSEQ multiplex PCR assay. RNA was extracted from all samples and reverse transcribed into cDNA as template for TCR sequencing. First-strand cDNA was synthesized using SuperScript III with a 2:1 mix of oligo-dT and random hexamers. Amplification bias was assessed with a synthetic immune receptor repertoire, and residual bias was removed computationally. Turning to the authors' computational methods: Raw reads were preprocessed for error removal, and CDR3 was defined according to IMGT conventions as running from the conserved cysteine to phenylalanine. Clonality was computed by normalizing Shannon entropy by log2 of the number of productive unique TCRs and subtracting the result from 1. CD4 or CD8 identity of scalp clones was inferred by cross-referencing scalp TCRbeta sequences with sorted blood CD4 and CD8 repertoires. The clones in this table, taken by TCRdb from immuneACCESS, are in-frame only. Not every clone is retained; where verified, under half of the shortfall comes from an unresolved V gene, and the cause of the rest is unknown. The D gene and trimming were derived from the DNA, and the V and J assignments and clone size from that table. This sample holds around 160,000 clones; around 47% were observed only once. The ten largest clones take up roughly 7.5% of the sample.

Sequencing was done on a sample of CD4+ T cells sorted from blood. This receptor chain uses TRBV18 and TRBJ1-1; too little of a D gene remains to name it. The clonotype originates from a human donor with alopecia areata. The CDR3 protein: CASSPGRNTEAFF. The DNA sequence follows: TGTGCCAGCTCTCCCGGGAGGAACACTGAAGCTTTCTTT.